The next 14 T cell receptor beta chains were all read from a single sample in a study of pediatric ulcerative colitis. During colonoscopy, one to two rectal pinch biopsies were collected. The data were produced by immunoSEQ multiplex PCR, yet TCRdb's version contains in-frame clones alone and is incomplete. The table records 30,000 to 35,000 clones, about three quarters of them present only once. Source material: gut tissue. These receptors were taken from a boy aged 10-17 years with mild ulcerative colitis.

The chain carries TRBV6-5 and TRBJ1-2; possible D gene TRBD1, 6 bases. The CDR3 totals 13 residues. The germline gives CDR1 MNHEY, CDR2 SVGAGI. Between the trimmed V and J ends, which lost 1 base and 6 bases, there was a span of 9 bases. DNA of the CDR3: TGTGCCAGCAGTTACTTAAACAGGGATGGCTACACCTTC. Its translation is CASSYLNRDGYTF.

CDR3 DNA sequence: TGTGCCAGCAGCGCGGGACGATCTAGCACAGATACGCAGTATTTT. Translating it yields CASSAGRSSTDTQYF. The V gene is TRBV9, the J gene TRBJ2-3; D tentatively reads TRBD1 or TRBD2 (5 bases each). The V and J ends lost 3 bases and 0 bases respectively, with 11 bases between them. Germline CDR1 is SGDLS and CDR2 is YYNGEE. The CDR3 totals 15 residues.

The V and J genes are TRBV5-1 and TRBJ2-1; D not resolved. V lost 0 bases, J lost 6 bases, and 13 bases lay in between. CDR1 SGHRS and CDR2 YFSETQ come from the germline V gene. This CDR3 comprises 15 residues. The CDR3 protein is CASSLVGSPVNEQFF. In nucleotides, the CDR3 is TGCGCCAGCAGCTTGGTGGGCAGCCCAGTCAATGAGCAGTTCTTC.

V is TRBV7-2 and J is TRBJ2-1; tentative D call: TRBD1 (7 bases). The CDR3 extends over 12 amino acids. Trimming took off 5 bases at V and 11 bases at J, with 13 bases between the two ends. Germline V gene sequence: CDR1 SGHTA, CDR2 FQGNSA. The CDR3 here is CASSPGGGKQFF. CDR3 in DNA: TGTGCCAGCAGCCCTGGAGGGGGCAAGCAGTTCTTC. The full variable domain, completed using reference TRBV7-2 and TRBJ2-1, is GAGVSQSPSNKVTEKGKDVELRCDPISGHTALYWYRQSLGQGLEFLIYFQGNSAPDKSGLPSDRFSAERTGGSVSTLTIQRTQQEDSAVYLCASSPGGGKQFFGPGTRLTVL.

The sample holds a few counts of this clone. The rearrangement links TRBV14 to TRBJ1-3; no firm D call. Germline V gene data show CDR1 as SGHDN and CDR2 as FVKESK. The ends were cut back, 4 bases at V and 0 bases at J, with 7 bases in the middle. The CDR3 is 14 amino acids. The CDR3 DNA is TGTGCCAGCAGCCCCAGGTTCTCTGGAAACACCATATATTTT. It is translated as CASSPRFSGNTIYF.

This chain links TRBV7-9 with TRBJ2-5; a possible D gene is TRBD2 (5 bases). Trimming left V 4 bases short and J 1 base short, with 10 bases between. The CDR3 is 14 residues long. The V gene's germline CDR1 is SEHNR and CDR2 FQNEAQ (reference sequence). CDR3 sequence: CASSSGRGQETQYF. Here the CDR3 DNA reads TGTGCCAGCAGCTCAGGCCGGGGCCAAGAGACCCAGTACTTC.

The chain employs TRBV2 and TRBJ1-1; 8 nucleotides agree with TRBD1. The germline CDR1 and CDR2 sequences are SNHLY and FYNNEI. CDR3 length equals 16 residues. V gave up 3 bases and J gave up 0 bases; unmatched junction bases: 6. The CDR3 DNA follows: TGTGCCAGCAGTGACAGGGGGCGGGGATTGAACACTGAAGCTTTCTTT. This translates into CASSDRGRGLNTEAFF.

The chain links TRBV7-9 to TRBJ1-5, with a tentative D call TRBD1 (6 bases). This CDR3 has 18 amino acids. Deletions cut 0 bases from V and 7 bases from J, with 22 bases between. The germline V gene has CDR1 SEHNR and CDR2 FQNEAQ (reference sequence). CDR3 nucleotides: TGTGCCAGCAGCTTAGCGGTCGGGACAAAATCCCGTGGGCAGCCCCAGCATTTT. Translation: CASSLAVGTKSRGQPQHF.

The chain recombines TRBV20-1 with TRBJ2-3; maybe TRBD1 (6 bases). The V and J ends lost 5 bases and 5 bases respectively, with 8 bases between them. Germline V CDR1 and CDR2: DFQATT, SNEGSKA (reference sequence). The CDR3 extends over 11 amino acids. The CDR3 reads CSAVRGDTQYF. The CDR3, as DNA: TGCAGTGCTGTCAGGGGAGATACGCAGTATTTT.

The chain couples TRBV19 to TRBJ1-4; D remains ambiguous. V was shortened by 3 bases and J by 0 bases, with 11 bases between the two germline ends. The CDR3 has 16 amino acids. From germline, CDR1 is LNHDA and CDR2 SQIVND (reference sequence). The CDR3 DNA sequence: TGTGCCAGTAGTATTCATCAGGATGCAACTAATGAAAAACTGTTTTTT. Its translation: CASSIHQDATNEKLFF. Based on the CDR3 plus reference TRBV19 and TRBJ1-4, the full variable domain is DGGITQSPKYLFRKEGQNVTLSCEQNLNHDAMYWYRQDPGQGLRLIYYSQIVNDFQKGDIAEGYSVSREKKESFPLTVTSAQKNPTAFYLCASSIHQDATNEKLFFGSGTQLSVL.

In this sample, this clone turned up once. The chain carries TRBV27 and TRBJ1-1, with D perhaps matching TRBD1 (5 bases). Germline CDR1 reads MNHEY; CDR2 reads SMNVEV (reference sequence). Trimming removed 1 base at V and 4 bases at J, with 13 bases between. The CDR3 has 15 residues. The CDR3 sequence: CASSLLWGVGTEAFF. CDR3 bases: TGTGCCAGCAGTTTATTATGGGGGGTAGGCACTGAAGCTTTCTTT.

The chain is built from TRBV9 and TRBJ2-6, with 7 bases fitting TRBD1. Germline-derived CDR1 and CDR2 are SGDLS and YYNGEE. V gave up 0 bases and J gave up 4 bases; unmatched junction bases: 4. The CDR3 is made up of 16 amino acids. The CDR3 sequence: CASSVGQGSGANVLTF. The CDR3, as DNA: TGTGCCAGCAGCGTAGGACAGGGATCCGGGGCCAACGTCCTGACTTTC.

This clone was detected a few times. This chain connects TRBV5-1 to TRBJ1-2; weak D call: TRBD1 (6 bases). Germline CDR1 is SGHRS and CDR2 is YFSETQ. The CDR3 totals 12 residues. V was shortened by 4 bases and J by 2 bases, with 6 bases between the two germline ends. The CDR3: CASSDRNYGYTF. CDR3 bases: TGCGCCAGCAGCGACAGGAACTATGGCTACACCTTC. The variable domain in full, completed from reference TRBV5-1 and TRBJ1-2, reads KAGVTQTPRYLIKTRGQQVTLSCSPISGHRSVSWYQQTPGQGLQFLFEYFSETQRNKGNFPGRFSGRQFSNSRSEMNVSTLELGDSALYLCASSDRNYGYTFGSGTRLTVV.

The chain couples TRBV18 to TRBJ2-5, with a possible D match to TRBD2 (6 bases). V dropped 3 bases and J dropped 5 bases, with 10 bases sitting between them. The CDR3 consists of 13 residues. CDR1 is KGHSH, CDR2 LQKENI, per germline. CDR3 region: CASSPRGPETQYF. In nucleotides, the CDR3 is TGTGCCAGCTCACCGCGGGGACCCGAGACCCAGTACTTC.